This TCR beta chain was observed in a study of cytomegalovirus exposure and HLA in healthy donors. Study outcomes and limitations: Researchers counted approximately 160 TCR beta chains as cytomegalovirus-associated. Among TCR beta chains of equal frequency, HLA-associated ones were more clonally expanded in a later analysis.

A multiplex PCR was run with 60 Vbeta primers and 13 Jbeta primers. TCRdb's copy holds only in-frame clones and misses some; the assay was immunoSEQ multiplex PCR. This table has around 230,000 clones, 70% to 90% appearing once. About this clone itself: Its antigen is unidentified.

The germline CDR1 and CDR2 sequences are MNHNS and SASEGT. The CDR3 has 13 amino acids. Trimming pared 10 bases from V and 0 bases from J, leaving 12 bases between. The sequencing sample was made of PBMCs. This clonotype was obtained from a girl aged 2 to 9 in good health and CMV-seronegative. The chain recombines TRBV6-1 with TRBJ1-2; unclear D gene. CDR3 residues: CATIPGSNYGYTF. CDR3 in DNA: TGTGCCACCATCCCAGGCTCTAACTATGGCTACACCTTC.